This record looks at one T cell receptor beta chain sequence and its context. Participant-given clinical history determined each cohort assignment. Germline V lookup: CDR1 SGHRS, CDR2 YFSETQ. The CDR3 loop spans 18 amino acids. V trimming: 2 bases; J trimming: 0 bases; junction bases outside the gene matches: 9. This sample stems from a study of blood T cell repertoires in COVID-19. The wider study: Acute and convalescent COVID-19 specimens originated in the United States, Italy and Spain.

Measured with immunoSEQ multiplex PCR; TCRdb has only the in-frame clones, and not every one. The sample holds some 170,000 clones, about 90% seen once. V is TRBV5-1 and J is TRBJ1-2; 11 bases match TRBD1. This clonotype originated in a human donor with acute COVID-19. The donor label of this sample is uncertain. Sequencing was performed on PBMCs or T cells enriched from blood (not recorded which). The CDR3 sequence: CASSFPTRDRGSNYGYTF. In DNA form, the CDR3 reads TGCGCCAGCAGCTTCCCTACCCGGGACAGGGGGTCTAACTATGGCTACACCTTC. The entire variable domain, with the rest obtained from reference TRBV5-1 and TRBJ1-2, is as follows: KAGVTQTPRYLIKTRGQQVTLSCSPISGHRSVSWYQQTPGQGLQFLFEYFSETQRNKGNFPGRFSGRQFSNSRSEMNVSTLELGDSALYLCASSFPTRDRGSNYGYTFGSGTRLTVV.